The rows below give T cell receptor beta chains drawn from one sample of a study of cytomegalovirus exposure and HLA in healthy donors. TCRdb's table, derived via immunoSEQ multiplex PCR, lists solely in-frame clones and lacks some. The sample includes 200,000 to 250,000 clones, about 80% of them seen just once. Sequencing input: PBMCs. All receptors derive from a woman aged 40 to 49 in good health and CMV-seronegative. Each CDR3 is given with its conserved first and last residue. D genes are given only for firm matches.

J gene | D gene | V gene | CDR3 protein | CDR3 DNA
TRBJ2-7 | - | TRBV4-1 | CASSQVLAGNYEQYF | TGCGCCAGCAGCCAAGTACTTGCTGGAAACTACGAGCAGTACTTC
TRBJ1-1 | - | TRBV5-6 | CASSLAPGLDTEAFF | TGTGCCAGCAGCTTGGCACCGGGACTGGACACTGAAGCTTTCTTT
TRBJ2-5 | - | TRBV6-1 | CASSEAPQTEQYF | TGTGCCAGCAGTGAAGCGCCCCAGACTGAGCAGTACTTC
TRBJ1-1 | TRBD1 | TRBV9 | CASSFRTGGKDTEAFF | TGTGCCAGCAGCTTCCGGACAGGAGGGAAGGACACTGAAGCTTTCTTT
TRBJ2-4 | TRBD1 | TRBV2 | CASSPTGAKNIQYF | TGTGCCAGCAGCCCGACAGGGGCCAAAAACATTCAGTACTTC
TRBJ1-5 | TRBD1 | TRBV7-9 | CSSSGTAGTGGNQPQHF | TGTTCCAGCAGCGGAACCGCCGGGACAGGGGGAAATCAGCCCCAGCATTTT
TRBJ1-1 | - | TRBV9 | CASSVSGQNTEAFF | TGTGCCAGCAGCGTTAGCGGGCAGAACACTGAAGCTTTCTTT
TRBJ2-2 | - | TRBV4-3 | CASSQEPGTGTGELFF | TGCGCCAGCAGCCAAGAACCCGGCACGGGGACCGGGGAGCTGTTTTTT
TRBJ2-2 | TRBD2 | TRBV6-5 | CASSYSISGGTRGLFF | TGTGCCAGCAGTTACTCTATTAGCGGGGGAACCCGTGGGCTGTTTTTT
TRBJ1-6 | - | TRBV7-9 | CASSRTGLDSPLHF | TGTGCCAGCAGCCGCACAGGGCTGGATTCACCCCTCCACTTT